The entry below gives a single TCR beta chain sequence along with its context. Its matching antigen is unknown. TCRdb's copy holds only in-frame clones and misses some; the assay was immunoSEQ multiplex PCR. The table lists about 400,000 clones, approximately 89% of them singletons. As to treatment: some 20 received Ad26.COV2.S at low or high dose, single or two shots; roughly five received placebo; per-sample allocation not given. Following the first vaccine or placebo injection, samples were taken on day 63. Cohort 1b enrolled adults aged 18-55 years in Boston. The V gene's germline CDR1 is SGHTA and CDR2 FQGTGA. The junction had 6 bases not matched to a gene; V was cut back by 5 bases and J by 2 bases. CDR3 length equals 15 residues. The sample belongs to a study of Ad26.COV2.S vaccination and SARS-CoV-2 variants. Study-wide findings and caveats: Reports say spike-specific CD8+ and CD4+ T cell responses covered substantial breadth after vaccination.

The sequence derives from a person aged 18-60 years who received the Ad26.COV2.S COVID-19 vaccine or a placebo. The genes are TRBV7-3 and TRBJ2-7; 10 positions agree with TRBD2. The specimen was peripheral blood, collected in a trial of Ad26.COV2.S vaccine versus placebo. CDR3 protein: CASSPTSGLTYEQYF. For the CDR3, the DNA is TGTGCCAGCAGCCCGACTAGCGGGTTAACCTACGAGCAGTACTTC.